This T cell receptor (beta chain) is from a study of cytomegalovirus exposure and HLA in healthy donors. Study observations and caveats: Confirmation was obtained in vitro that a few CMV-associated chains are specific for CMV antigens.

A note on this clone: Its antigen is as yet unknown.

Per the germline V gene, CDR1 is SNHLY and CDR2 is FYNNEI. CDR3 length: 14 residues. J was trimmed by 1 base and V by 3 bases; bases with no gene match: 2. PCR primers comprised 60 Vbeta and 13 Jbeta primers. Using immunoSEQ multiplex PCR, the repertoire was profiled, and TCRdb retains in-frame clones only, with some absent. The top ten clones hold around 3.8% of a sample with about 93,000 clones, over 75% of them seen once. The TCR was taken from a man between 45 and 60 years old in good health and CMV-seronegative. The V call is TRBV2, the J call TRBJ1-1, with 7 nucleotides matching TRBD1. Sequences were obtained from PBMCs. The CDR3 protein is CASSETGRNTEAFF. DNA of the CDR3: TGTGCCAGCAGTGAGACAGGGAGGAACACTGAAGCTTTCTTT.